This T cell receptor (beta chain) emerged from a study of early stage breast cancer tumors. Study-level background: Of some 17 invasive breast tumors, about a dozen were hormone receptor-positive, HER2-negative.

This clone was recorded a few times. Profiling relied on immunoSEQ multiplex PCR, and the TCRdb table lists in-frame clones only, not all of them. The sample has about 70,000 clones; around 80% are singletons. Germline CDR1 SEHNR, CDR2 FQNEAQ (reference sequence). The CDR3 contains 14 residues. Trimming cost V 2 bases and J 8 bases; bases outside gene matches: 7. Source material: blood. This clonotype originated in a person in their 40s with breast cancer. The V gene is TRBV7-9, the J gene TRBJ1-2; 8 bases line up with TRBD1. CDR3 nucleotides: TGTGCCAGCAGCTTACAAGGACAGGGTGTGGGCTACACCTTC. This gives the protein CASSLQGQGVGYTF.